The clone carrying this TCR beta chain was seen only once. This record belongs to a study of cytomegalovirus exposure and HLA in healthy donors. With 60 Vbeta and 13 Jbeta primers, the PCR was carried out. Clones were read by immunoSEQ multiplex PCR, and TCRdb kept only the in-frame ones, dropping some. The sample consists of over 150,000 clones, less than 85% of them appearing once. CDR1 LNHDA and CDR2 SQIVND come from the germline V gene (reference sequence). J lost 4 bases, V lost 5 bases, and 10 bases had no gene match. The CDR3 runs to 15 residues. The clonotype was recovered from a man aged 55 to 69 in good health and CMV-seronegative. The chain is built from TRBV19 and TRBJ2-7; 8 positions match TRBD1. Sample: PBMCs. The CDR3 spells CASSFRQGMGYEQYF. CDR3 nucleotides: TGTGCCAGTAGTTTCCGACAGGGGATGGGATACGAGCAGTACTTC.